This T cell receptor beta chain was found in a study of blood T cell repertoires in COVID-19. On the study more broadly: COVID-19 samples collected from the United States, Italy and Spain covered acute and convalescent phases. T cells, B-cell-depleted T cells, or PBMCs supplied cDNA or gDNA.

The method was immunoSEQ multiplex PCR; TCRdb's version includes in-frame clones alone and lacks a portion of them. This table holds 57,000 or so clones, 65% to 80% found once. CDR3 size: 14 residues. With 0 bases removed from V and 2 bases from J, the gap between germline ends came to 10 bases. Germline loops: CDR1 SQVTM, CDR2 ANQGSEA. The chain combines TRBV29-1 with TRBJ2-5, with D perhaps TRBD2 (5 bases). The sequencing input was peripheral blood. The receptor's source is a man between 60 and 75 years old with acute or convalescent COVID-19. CDR3 sequence reads: CSVEDFRTQETQYF. The CDR3 DNA reads TGCAGCGTTGAAGATTTTAGGACTCAAGAGACCCAGTACTTC.